These 8 T cell receptor beta chains originate from one sample sequenced in a study of tumor-infiltrating lymphocytes in primary liver carcinoma (dated by TCRdb to 2016 to 2017). Sequencer: Illumina HiSeq 2500. Using a constant-region primer and ProtoScript II reverse transcriptase, TCRbeta-specific cDNA was reverse-transcribed from around 500 ng total RNA. Three nested multiplex PCR rounds, following a slightly modified ARM-PCR procedure, were used to build the TCRbeta libraries. Each of the first two PCR rounds ran for around 11 cycles using multiplex TRBV1-TRBV30 forward primers together with a Cbeta reverse primer. TCRdb redid the processing of the public reads, applying fastp at Q25 and MiXCR, and retained in-frame beta chains. Rows are unified per CDR3 protein, each entry keeping the most common DNA and genes. This sample is represented by fewer than 200,000 distinct CDR3 sequences; around four fifths of them were singletons. The ten largest make up roughly 20% of the sample.

Total RNA and DNA were co-extracted without cell sorting from approximately 22-30 mg of bulk tissue using the AllPrep DNA/RNA mini kit. Sequencing was performed on tumor tissue from primary liver carcinoma. The receptors originated from a man aged 35 to 55 with primary liver carcinoma and hepatitis B virus infection.

This clonotype was seen more than once but under ten times. A much larger clone sits a single nucleotide away, making a read error possible. The chain uses TRBV5-1 and TRBJ2-2; 8 bases map to TRBD1. This CDR3 contains 15 residues. CDR1 is SGHRS and CDR2 is YFSETQ in the germline V gene. CDR3: CASSLQGANSGELFF. Here the CDR3 DNA reads TGCGCCAGCAGCTTGCAGGGGGCGAACAGCGGGGAGCTGTTTTTT.

A remark on this clonotype: With a much larger clone just one base away, this may be a read error. The chain is built from TRBV5-1 and TRBJ2-3; possible D gene TRBD2, 5 bases. V shed 6 bases and J shed 3 bases, with 14 bases lying between them. The CDR3 extends over 14 amino acids. Germline lookup yields CDR1 SGHRS and CDR2 YFSETQ. CDR3: CASNGLGRTDTQYF. In nucleotides, the CDR3 is TGCGCCAGCAACGGGTTGGGGAGAACAGATACGCAGTATTTT.

The chain links TRBV6-2 or TRBV6-3 to TRBJ1-1, with 8 bases fitting TRBD1. The V gene's germline CDR1 is MNHEY and CDR2 SVGEGT. Trimming took 4 bases from V and 12 from J; bases not matched to a gene: 4. The CDR3 totals 11 residues. CDR3 DNA sequence: TGTGCCAGCAGTTCGACAGGGGCGACTTTCTTT. It specifies CASSSTGATFF.

With respect to this clonotype: A read error may be the cause here, since a much bigger clone is one base away. The chain uses TRBV5-1 and TRBJ1-1, with unresolved D. Germline V CDR1 and CDR2: SGHRS, YFSETQ. The CDR3 has 14 amino acids. The CDR3 reads CASSLVSGSGEASF. The CDR3 region has the DNA TGCGCCAGCAGCTTGGTATCCGGGAGCGGTGAAGCTTCCTTT. Combining the CDR3 with reference TRBV5-1 and TRBJ1-1 gives the whole variable domain KAGVTQTPRYLIKTRGQQVTLSCSPISGHRSVSWYQQTPGQGLQFLFEYFSETQRNKGNFPGRFSGRQFSNSRSEMNVSTLELGDSALYLCASSLVSGSGEASFGQGTRLTVV.

This clonotype has ten or more counts. J is TRBJ1-1 and V is TRBV29-1, with D possibly TRBD1 on 5 matching bases. Germline CDR1 reads SQVTM; CDR2 reads ANQGSEA. The CDR3 covers 15 residues. The V and J ends lost 6 bases and 5 bases respectively, with 22 bases between them. DNA for the CDR3: TGCAGCGTAGGTCCAGGGTGGGGGATGAGGACTGAAGCTTTCTTT. Translating it yields CSVGPGWGMRTEAFF.

This clonotype occurred a few times. The chain has TRBV28 and TRBJ1-1, with D maybe TRBD1 (6 bases). Looked up from germline, CDR1 is MDHEN and CDR2 is SYDVKM. The CDR3 contains 14 residues. V lost 6 bases and J 4 bases, leaving 15 bases between the germline ends. DNA of the CDR3: TGTGCCAGCAGCCTTTGGGGGGGCGCCACTGAAGCTTTCTTT. Translated: CASSLWGGATEAFF. Variable domain in full (rest from reference TRBV28 and TRBJ1-1): DVKVTQSSRYLVKRTGEKVFLECVQDMDHENMFWYRQDPGLGLRLIYFSYDVKMKEKGDIPEGYSVSREKKERFSLILESASTNQTSMYLCASSLWGGATEAFFGQGTRLTVV.

A note on this clonotype: Lacking the conserved final phenylalanine or tryptophan, this CDR3 likely reflects a read error. The chain has TRBV6-2 or TRBV6-3 and TRBJ2-7; D is unclear. The CDR3 covers 13 residues. CDR1 MNHEY and CDR2 SVGEGT come from the germline V gene. This CDR3 reads CASGYEVPYKQYL. In DNA form, the CDR3 reads TGTGCCAGCGGTTACGAGGTACCCTACAAGCAGTACTTA.

The chain couples TRBV6-1 to TRBJ1-1; perhaps TRBD1 as D (5 bases). CDR1 and CDR2 (germline): MNHNS, SASEGT. V was cut by 11 bases and J by 7 bases, with 17 bases left in between. This CDR3 has 12 amino acids. The CDR3 DNA follows: TGTGCCTGCCGAAGGGGTATCATTGAAGCTTTCTTT. Its translation: CACRRGIIEAFF.